One sample yielded the 13 T cell receptor beta chains listed below, sequenced in a study of blood T cell repertoires in COVID-19. Generated by immunoSEQ multiplex PCR, the TCRdb table keeps only in-frame clones and is missing some. The sample lists about 440,000 clones, 90% seen once, with about 0.6% in the top ten. Sequencing was done on a sample of PBMCs or T cells enriched from blood (not recorded which). Receptors were obtained from a man aged 18 to 30 who had recovered from COVID-19.

The chain uses TRBV5-1 and TRBJ1-2; 7 bases align to TRBD1. Germline-derived CDR1 and CDR2 are SGHRS and YFSETQ. Unmatched junction bases numbered 5, after V lost 2 bases and J lost 4 bases. The CDR3 is made up of 14 amino acids. CDR3 sequence: CASSFGQASYGYTF. The DNA of the CDR3 is TGCGCCAGCAGCTTTGGACAGGCGAGCTATGGCTACACCTTC.

With regard to this clone: One end of the junction is discordant with germline, which a read error may explain. The rearrangement uses TRBV2 and TRBJ1-2; TRBD1 might be the D (5 bases). This CDR3 contains 13 residues. Germline V gene sequence: CDR1 SNHLY, CDR2 FYNNEI. CDR3 protein: CGSQGREDYGYTF. Here the CDR3 DNA reads TGTGGCAGCCAAGGCAGGGAAGACTATGGCTACACCTTC.

The CDR3 DNA follows: TGTGCCAGCAGCTCCCAGGGACAGGGGATCTACGAGCAGTACTTC. This sequence encodes CASSSQGQGIYEQYF. The rearrangement links TRBV2 to TRBJ2-7, with 10 bases fitting TRBD1. With V trimmed by 6 bases and J by 3 bases, 8 bases remained unmatched. Per germline, CDR1 SNHLY and CDR2 FYNNEI. The CDR3 has 15 residues. The variable domain in full, with the rest retrieved from reference TRBV2 and TRBJ2-7, is EPEVTQTPSHQVTQMGQEVILRCVPISNHLYFYWYRQILGQKVEFLVSFYNNEISEKSEIFDDQFSVERPDGSNFTLKIRSTKLEDSAMYFCASSSQGQGIYEQYFGPGTRLTVT.

The chain joins TRBV7-9 to TRBJ1-2; D gene uncertain. Trimming left V 3 bases short and J 8 bases short, with 10 bases between. CDR3 length: 12 amino acids. Germline CDR1 is SEHNR and CDR2 is FQNEAQ (reference sequence). CDR3 region: CASSFSGSGYTF. The CDR3 DNA is TGTGCCAGCAGCTTTTCGGGTAGCGGCTACACCTTC. The whole variable domain, remainder taken from reference TRBV7-9 and TRBJ1-2, is DTGVSQNPRHKITKRGQNVTFRCDPISEHNRLYWYRQTLGQGPEFLTYFQNEAQLEKSRLLSDRFSAERPKGSFSTLEIQRTEQGDSAMYLCASSFSGSGYTFGSGTRLTVV.

The J gene is TRBJ1-3, the V gene TRBV28; D is uncertain. The germline V gene encodes CDR1 MDHEN and CDR2 SYDVKM. The CDR3 spans 13 residues. The germline V and J ends were trimmed by 4 bases and 3 bases, with 7 bases remaining between them. CDR3 nucleotides: TGTGCCAGCAGTTCCGGGGATGGAAACACCATATATTTT. Translated, it gives CASSSGDGNTIYF.

The chain couples TRBV5-4 to TRBJ1-4; D is undetermined. The germline CDR1 and CDR2 sequences are SGHNT and YYREEE (reference sequence). The CDR3 runs 14 residues. V lost 3 bases and J lost 3, with 9 bases in between. In nucleotides, the CDR3 is TGTGCCAGCAGCTCGACTCTGTCTAATGAAAAACTGTTTTTT. Its translation: CASSSTLSNEKLFF.

V usage is TRBV28 and J usage is TRBJ2-7; 7 bases agree with TRBD1. The germline gives CDR1 MDHEN, CDR2 SYDVKM. J was trimmed by 6 bases and V by 8 bases; bases with no gene match: 4. The CDR3 extends over 11 amino acids. The CDR3 here is CASYRGPEQYF. CDR3 nucleotide sequence: TGTGCCAGCTACAGGGGCCCCGAGCAGTACTTC.

V usage is TRBV9 and J usage is TRBJ1-1; possibly TRBD1 for D (5 bases). CDR3 length equals 14 residues. V lost 5 bases and J lost 1, with 12 bases in between. Germline values: CDR1 SGDLS, CDR2 YYNGEE. As DNA, the CDR3 is TGTGCCAGCAGTTTTTCTACAGGGAACACTGAAGCTTTCTTT. Protein sequence: CASSFSTGNTEAFF.

This clone has a single count. The chain recombines TRBV28 with TRBJ1-2; D call uncertain. CDR3 size: 15 residues. The germline gives CDR1 MDHEN, CDR2 SYDVKM. The V end lost 5 bases, the J end lost 0 bases, and 13 bases lay between the germline ends. This CDR3 is CASSLDGEANYGYTF. In nucleotides, the CDR3 is TGTGCCAGCAGTCTCGACGGAGAAGCTAACTATGGCTACACCTTC.

This clone was picked up one time. V usage is TRBV9 and J usage is TRBJ2-7; 7 bases are shared with TRBD1. Germline values: CDR1 SGDLS, CDR2 YYNGEE. With V trimmed by 2 bases and J by 2 bases, 7 bases remained unmatched. CDR3 length equals 15 residues. CDR3 DNA sequence: TGTGCCAGCAGCGTTTCCGGACAGGAGACCTACGAGCAGTACTTC. It translates to CASSVSGQETYEQYF. The complete variable domain, with remaining parts taken from reference TRBV9 and TRBJ2-7, reads DSGVTQTPKHLITATGQRVTLRCSPRSGDLSVYWYQQSLDQGLQFLIQYYNGEERAKGNILERFSAQQFPDLHSELNLSSLELGDSALYFCASSVSGQETYEQYFGPGTRLTVT.

This chain joins TRBV7-9 and TRBJ2-5; 10 positions match TRBD2. The V segment lost 7 bases and the J segment 4 bases; nucleotides outside the gene matches: 9. CDR3 size: 15 residues. Germline CDR1 and CDR2: SEHNR and FQNEAQ (reference sequence). The CDR3 protein is CASTSGSSLGETQYF. The CDR3 DNA is TGTGCCAGCACTAGCGGGAGTTCGCTAGGAGAGACCCAGTACTTC.

The chain links TRBV19 to TRBJ2-7, with 10 bases that match TRBD1. V was clipped by 2 bases and J by 6 bases; unmatched bases: 7. Germline CDR1 LNHDA, CDR2 SQIVND (reference sequence). CDR3 length: 15 residues. CDR3 residues: CASSISRDRGSEQYF. The CDR3 nucleotides are TGTGCCAGTAGTATAAGCCGGGACAGGGGTTCCGAGCAGTACTTC.

The V and J genes are TRBV3-1 (or the pseudogene TRBV3-2) and TRBJ2-3; D is perhaps TRBD1 (5 bases). Germline V CDR1 and CDR2: LGHDT, YNNKEL (reference sequence). Between the trimmed V and J ends, which lost 0 bases and 8 bases, there was a span of 9 bases. CDR3 length equals 13 residues. In DNA, the CDR3 is TGTGCCAGCAGCCAAGATAGGCAGGGTACGCAGTATTTT. Residues: CASSQDRQGTQYF.